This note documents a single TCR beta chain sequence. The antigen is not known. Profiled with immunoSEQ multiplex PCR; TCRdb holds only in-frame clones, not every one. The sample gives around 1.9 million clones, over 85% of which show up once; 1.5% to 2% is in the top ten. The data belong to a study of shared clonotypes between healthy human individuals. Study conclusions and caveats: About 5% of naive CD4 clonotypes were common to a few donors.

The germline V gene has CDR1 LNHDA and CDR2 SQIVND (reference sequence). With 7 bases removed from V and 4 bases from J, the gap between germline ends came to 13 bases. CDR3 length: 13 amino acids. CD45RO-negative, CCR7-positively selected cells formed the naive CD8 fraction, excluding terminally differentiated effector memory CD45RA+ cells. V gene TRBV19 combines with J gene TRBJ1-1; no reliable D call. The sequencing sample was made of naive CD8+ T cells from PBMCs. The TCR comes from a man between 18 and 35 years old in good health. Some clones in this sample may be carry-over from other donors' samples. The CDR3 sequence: CASTPGMGTEAFF. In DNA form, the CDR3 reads TGTGCCAGTACCCCGGGAATGGGCACTGAAGCTTTCTTT.